The clone carrying this T cell receptor (beta chain) was detected a few times. This sample stems from a study of T-cell reconstitution after alpha-beta-depleted transplantation in children. The CDR3 contains 13 residues. CDR1 and CDR2 (germline): LNHNV, YYDKDF (reference sequence). The V and J ends lost 1 base and 4 bases respectively, with 7 bases between them. The authors prepared the TCRbeta library with unique molecular identifiers. TCRdb used MiXCR to reprocess the PCR reads, holding one entry per CDR3 protein. The table records about 610,000 distinct CDR3 sequences, roughly a tenth of them present only once.

This clonotype was sampled from a human donor who donated a stem cell graft to a child with acute myeloid leukemia. The sample here was PBMCs from the stem cell graft donor, taken from the stem cell graft. The J gene is TRBJ2-5, the V gene TRBV15; D remains ambiguous. The CDR3 coding sequence is TGTGCCACCAGCAGAGCCCGTCGAGAGACCCAGTACTTC. This encodes CATSRARRETQYF.